This T cell receptor beta chain was recovered during a study of cytomegalovirus exposure and HLA in healthy donors. V was clipped by 3 bases and J by 2 bases, with 14 bases between them. The germline gives CDR1 SGHRS, CDR2 YFSETQ. The CDR3 is made up of 15 amino acids. This clone was detected only once. PCR employed 60 Vbeta and 13 Jbeta primers. This table comes from immunoSEQ multiplex PCR, and its TCRdb copy is limited to in-frame clones, with some not included. The sample holds fewer than 120,000 clones, more than 65% seen once. The TCR comes from a man aged 25 to 45 in good health and CMV-seropositive. The sequencing input was PBMCs. The V gene is TRBV5-1, the J gene TRBJ2-5, with D perhaps TRBD2 (6 bases). CDR3 in amino acids: CASSSLLASQETQYF. CDR3 nucleotides: TGCGCCAGCAGCTCGCTCCTAGCGTCACAAGAGACCCAGTACTTC.